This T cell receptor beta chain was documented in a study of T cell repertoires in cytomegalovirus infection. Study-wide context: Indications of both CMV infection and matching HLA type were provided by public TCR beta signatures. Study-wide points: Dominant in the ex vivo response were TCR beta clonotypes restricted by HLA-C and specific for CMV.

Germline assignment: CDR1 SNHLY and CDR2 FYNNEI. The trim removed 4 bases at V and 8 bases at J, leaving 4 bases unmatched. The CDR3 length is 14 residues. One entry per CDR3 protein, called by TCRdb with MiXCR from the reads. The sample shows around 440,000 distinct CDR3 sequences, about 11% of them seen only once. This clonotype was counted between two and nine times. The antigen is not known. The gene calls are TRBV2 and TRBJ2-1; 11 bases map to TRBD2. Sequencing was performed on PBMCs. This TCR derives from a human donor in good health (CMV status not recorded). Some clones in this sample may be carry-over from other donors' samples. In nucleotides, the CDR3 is TGTGCCAGCAGTGGACTAGCGGGGAAAGATGAGCAGTTCTTC. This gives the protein CASSGLAGKDEQFF.